This paragraph reports one T cell receptor (beta chain). Compared with germline, one end of the junction differs, possibly owing to a read error. This record belongs to a study of blood T cells in healthy people across ages. The use of a sample-barcoded 5' primer and a J-beta primer mix characterized a second PCR of 7 to 11 cycles. In TCRdb, the 5' RACE reads were re-called with MiXCR into one record per CDR3 protein. The sample holds 630,000 or so distinct CDR3 sequences, 25% to 30% seen once. This CDR3 comprises 14 residues. CDR1 is DFQATT, CDR2 SNEGSKA, per germline (reference sequence). The rearrangement joins TRBV20-1 to TRBJ2-5, with 9 bases lining up with TRBD2. The sample comprised blood. The TCR originated in an elderly woman in good health. In DNA, the CDR3 is TGCGGTGCTAGAGCGGGGGGTACTTTGGATGAGCAGTACTTC. Its translation is CGARAGGTLDEQYF.